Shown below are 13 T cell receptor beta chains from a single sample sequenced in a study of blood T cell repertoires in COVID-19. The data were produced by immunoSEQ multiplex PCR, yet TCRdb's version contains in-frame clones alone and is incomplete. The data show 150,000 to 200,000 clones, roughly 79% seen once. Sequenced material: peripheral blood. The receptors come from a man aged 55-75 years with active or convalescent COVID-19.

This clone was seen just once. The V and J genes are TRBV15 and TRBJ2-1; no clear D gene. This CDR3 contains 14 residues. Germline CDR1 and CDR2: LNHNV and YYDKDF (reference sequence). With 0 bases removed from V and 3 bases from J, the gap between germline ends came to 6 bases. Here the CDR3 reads CATSRDLGYNEQFF. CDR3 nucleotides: TGTGCCACCAGCAGAGATCTCGGCTACAATGAGCAGTTCTTC.

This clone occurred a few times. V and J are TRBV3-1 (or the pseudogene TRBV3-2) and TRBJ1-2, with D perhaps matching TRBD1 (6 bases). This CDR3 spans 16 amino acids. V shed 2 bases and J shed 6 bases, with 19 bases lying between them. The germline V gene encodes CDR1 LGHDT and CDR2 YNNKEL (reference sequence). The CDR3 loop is CASSQSDVGGRNGYTF. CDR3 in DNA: TGTGCCAGCAGCCAATCAGACGTCGGGGGGCGAAATGGCTACACCTTC.

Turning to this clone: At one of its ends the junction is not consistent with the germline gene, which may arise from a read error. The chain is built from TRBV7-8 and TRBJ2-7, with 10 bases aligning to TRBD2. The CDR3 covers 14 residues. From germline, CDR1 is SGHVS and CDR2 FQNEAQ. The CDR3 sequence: CASSSGLAGVSLQF. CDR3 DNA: TGTGCCAGCAGCTCCGGGCTAGCGGGAGTCTCCCTTCAATTC.

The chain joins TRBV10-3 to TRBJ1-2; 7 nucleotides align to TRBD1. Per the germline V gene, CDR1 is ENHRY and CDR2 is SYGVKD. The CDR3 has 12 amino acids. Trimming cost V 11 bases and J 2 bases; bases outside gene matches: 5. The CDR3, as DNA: TGTGCCCCGGCGGACAGGAACTATGGCTACACCTTC. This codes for CAPADRNYGYTF.

The DNA for the CDR3 is TGTGCCAGCAGTGCGAGTTACGGCTACGAGCAGTACTTC. Its protein is CASSASYGYEQYF. The rearrangement joins TRBV6-4 to TRBJ2-7; D is undetermined. Trimming shortened V by 4 bases and J by 3 bases, and 10 bases separated the two germline ends. CDR3 length: 13 residues. Germline CDR1 MRHNA, CDR2 SNTAGT.

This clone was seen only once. This chain's CDR3 is CASSWQMNTEAFF. The DNA for the CDR3 is TGTGCCAGTAGTTGGCAGATGAACACTGAAGCTTTCTTT. The chain links TRBV19 to TRBJ1-1; no reliable D call. This CDR3 is built from 13 residues. Germline-derived CDR1 and CDR2 are LNHDA and SQIVND (reference sequence). V was shortened by 5 bases and J by 0 bases, with 7 bases between the two germline ends.

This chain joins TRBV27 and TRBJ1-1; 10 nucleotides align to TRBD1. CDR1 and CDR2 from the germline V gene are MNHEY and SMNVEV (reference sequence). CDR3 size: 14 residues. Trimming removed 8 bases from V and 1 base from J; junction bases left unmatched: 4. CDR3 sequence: CASWGQGRNTEAFF. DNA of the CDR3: TGTGCCAGCTGGGGACAGGGGAGGAACACTGAAGCTTTCTTT.

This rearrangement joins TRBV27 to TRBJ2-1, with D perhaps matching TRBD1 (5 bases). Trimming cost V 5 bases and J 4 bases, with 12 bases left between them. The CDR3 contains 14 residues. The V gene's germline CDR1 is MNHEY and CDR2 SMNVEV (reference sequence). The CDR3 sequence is CASSQGAVYNEQFF. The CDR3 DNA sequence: TGTGCCAGCAGTCAAGGGGCAGTTTACAATGAGCAGTTCTTC.

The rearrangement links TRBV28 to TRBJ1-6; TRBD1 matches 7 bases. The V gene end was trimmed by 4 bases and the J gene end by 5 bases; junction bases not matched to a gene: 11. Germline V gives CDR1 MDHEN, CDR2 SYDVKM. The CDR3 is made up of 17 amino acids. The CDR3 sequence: CASSSFPTGDDNSPLHF. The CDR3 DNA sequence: TGTGCCAGCAGTTCTTTCCCCACAGGGGATGATAATTCACCCCTCCACTTT. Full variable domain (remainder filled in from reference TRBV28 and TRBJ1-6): DVKVTQSSRYLVKRTGEKVFLECVQDMDHENMFWYRQDPGLGLRLIYFSYDVKMKEKGDIPEGYSVSREKKERFSLILESASTNQTSMYLCASSSFPTGDDNSPLHFGNGTRLTVT.

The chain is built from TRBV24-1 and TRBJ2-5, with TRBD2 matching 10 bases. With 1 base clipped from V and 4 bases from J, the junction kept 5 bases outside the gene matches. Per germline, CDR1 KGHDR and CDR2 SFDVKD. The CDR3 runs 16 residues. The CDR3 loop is CATSDFVSSGGETQYF. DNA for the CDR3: TGTGCCACCAGTGATTTCGTGTCTAGCGGGGGAGAGACCCAGTACTTC.

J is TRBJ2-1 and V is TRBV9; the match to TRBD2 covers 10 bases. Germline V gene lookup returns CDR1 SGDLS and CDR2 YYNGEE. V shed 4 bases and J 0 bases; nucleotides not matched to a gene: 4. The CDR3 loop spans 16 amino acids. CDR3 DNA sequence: TGTGCCAGCAGCCTGCGACTAGCGGGCTCCTACAATGAGCAGTTCTTC. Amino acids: CASSLRLAGSYNEQFF. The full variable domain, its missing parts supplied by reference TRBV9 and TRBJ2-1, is DSGVTQTPKHLITATGQRVTLRCSPRSGDLSVYWYQQSLDQGLQFLIQYYNGEERAKGNILERFSAQQFPDLHSELNLSSLELGDSALYFCASSLRLAGSYNEQFFGPGTRLTVL.

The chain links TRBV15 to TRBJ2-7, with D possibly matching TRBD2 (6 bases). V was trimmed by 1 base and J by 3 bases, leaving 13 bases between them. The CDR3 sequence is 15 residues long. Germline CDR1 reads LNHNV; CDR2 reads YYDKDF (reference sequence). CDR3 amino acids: CATSRGGGGSYEQYF. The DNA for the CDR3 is TGTGCCACCAGCAGAGGTGGAGGAGGGAGCTACGAGCAGTACTTC. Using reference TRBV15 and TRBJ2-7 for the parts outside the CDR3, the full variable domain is DAMVIQNPRYQVTQFGKPVTLSCSQTLNHNVMYWYQQKSSQAPKLLFHYYDKDFNNEADTPDNFQSRRPNTSFCFLDIRSPGLGDTAMYLCATSRGGGGSYEQYFGPGTRLTVT.

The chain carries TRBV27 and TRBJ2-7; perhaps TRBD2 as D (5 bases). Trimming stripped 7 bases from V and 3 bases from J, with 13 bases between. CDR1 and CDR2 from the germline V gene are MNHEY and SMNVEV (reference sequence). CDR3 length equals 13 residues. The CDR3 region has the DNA TGTGCCAGCATGAGACTATCCGACTACGAGCAGTACTTC. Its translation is CASMRLSDYEQYF.